The source of this TCR beta chain is a study of OX40 agonist ivuxolimab in advanced cancers. Whole-study results and caveats: Expanded peripheral T cells had an undetermined antigen specificity. Average numbers of expanded clones were greater in CD8+ T cells than in CD4+.

The protocol was immunoSEQ multiplex PCR, while the TCRdb copy is restricted to in-frame clones and leaves out a portion. The sample holds around 50,000 clones, 87% seen once. Comments on this clone: As yet, its antigen is unknown.

This CDR3 comprises 14 residues. Germline CDR1 MDHEN, CDR2 SYDVKM. The ends were cut back, 3 bases at V and 6 bases at J, with 12 bases in the middle. The V gene is TRBV28, the J gene TRBJ1-5; TRBD1 is a possible D gene (5 bases). The source is an adult with an advanced solid tumor such as melanoma, head and neck, liver or kidney cancer. The sequencing here drew on CD4+ or CD8+ T cells sorted from blood, taken in a trial of the OX40 agonist ivuxolimab. CDR3 nucleotides: TGTGCCAGCAGTTTTGGGACCAAGACTCAGCCCCAGCATTTT. Amino acids: CASSFGTKTQPQHF.